This T cell receptor (beta chain) was recovered during a study of blood T cell repertoires in COVID-19. Across the whole study: Sites across the United States, Italy and Spain contributed samples from acute and convalescent COVID-19. The cDNA or gDNA used as material had been derived from T cells, B-cell-depleted T cells, or PBMCs.

The J segment lost 4 bases and the V segment lost 3 bases, leaving 1 base of the junction unmatched. The length of the CDR3 is 13 residues. Germline assignment: CDR1 SGHNT and CDR2 YYREEE (reference sequence). This clone has a single count. In the original analysis: Reference gene primer amplification gave estimated nucleated cell counts. Generated by immunoSEQ multiplex PCR, the TCRdb table keeps only in-frame clones and is missing some. V and J calls and clone size are copied from that table; D and trimming were computed from the DNA. The sample includes around 230,000 clones, more than 85% of them seen just once.

The chain employs TRBV5-4 and TRBJ1-3, with 7 bases fitting TRBD1. The sequencing sample was made of peripheral blood. This TCR derives from a man aged 40-50 years with acute or convalescent COVID-19. CDR3 sequence (DNA): TGTGCCAGCAGCTGGGGACAGGGAAACACCATATATTTT. It yields the protein CASSWGQGNTIYF.